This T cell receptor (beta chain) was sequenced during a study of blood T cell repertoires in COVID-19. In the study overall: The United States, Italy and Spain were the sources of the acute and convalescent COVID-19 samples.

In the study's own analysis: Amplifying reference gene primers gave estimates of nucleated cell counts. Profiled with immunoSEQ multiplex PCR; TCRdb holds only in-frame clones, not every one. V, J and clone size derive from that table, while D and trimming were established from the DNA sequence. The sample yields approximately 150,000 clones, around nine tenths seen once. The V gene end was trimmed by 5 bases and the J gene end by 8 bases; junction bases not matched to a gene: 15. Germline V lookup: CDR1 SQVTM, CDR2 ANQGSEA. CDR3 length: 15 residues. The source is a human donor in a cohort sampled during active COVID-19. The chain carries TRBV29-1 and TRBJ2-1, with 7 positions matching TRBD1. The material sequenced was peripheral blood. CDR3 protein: CSVTYLVTGWDEQFF. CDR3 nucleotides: TGCAGCGTTACGTACCTAGTGACAGGGTGGGATGAGCAGTTCTTC.